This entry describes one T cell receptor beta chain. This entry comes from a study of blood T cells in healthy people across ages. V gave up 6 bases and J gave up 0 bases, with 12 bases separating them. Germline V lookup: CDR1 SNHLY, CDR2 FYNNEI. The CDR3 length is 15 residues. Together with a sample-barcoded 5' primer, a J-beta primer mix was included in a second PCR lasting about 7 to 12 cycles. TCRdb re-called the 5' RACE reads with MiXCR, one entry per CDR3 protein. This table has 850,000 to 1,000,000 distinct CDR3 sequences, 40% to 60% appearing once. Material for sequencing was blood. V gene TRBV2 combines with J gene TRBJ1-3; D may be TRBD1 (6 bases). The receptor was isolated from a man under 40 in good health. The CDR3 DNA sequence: TGTGCCAGCAGACAGGGAATAAACTCTGGAAACACCATATATTTT. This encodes CASRQGINSGNTIYF.